This TCR beta chain was found in a study of PD-L1 blockade in urothelial cancer. About the study: Blood was analyzed 3 weeks (second dose) and 6 weeks after treatment start.

PCRs each included synthetic TCR analog templates spiked in. Only in-frame clones appear in the TCRdb table, and some are missing; sequencing was by immunoSEQ multiplex PCR. The sample has about 53,000 clones, roughly 89% seen once. Time point defined: pretreatment peripheral blood. Germline CDR1 LNHDA, CDR2 SQIVND (reference sequence). V lost 5 bases and J 0 bases, leaving 12 bases between the germline ends. The CDR3 consists of 15 residues. The chain has TRBV19 and TRBJ2-3; D is perhaps TRBD1 (5 bases). Sequences were derived from PBMCs, sampled around atezolizumab (anti-PD-L1) treatment. This sequence originates from a woman in her sixties or seventies with urothelial cancer. The CDR3 nucleotides read TGTGCCAGTAGTGAATACAGGAGTAGCACAGATACGCAGTATTTT. Translating it yields CASSEYRSSTDTQYF.